This T cell receptor beta chain came from a study of T cells in Graves' hyperthyroidism and ophthalmopathy. In the study overall: Specimen type is peripheral blood, collected at initial diagnosis prior to any treatment. The study's findings and limits: Peripheral blood also featured most of the thyroid clonotypes expanded above 0.001.

The V and J ends lost 4 bases and 7 bases, in that order; junction bases with no gene match: 6. The CDR3 spans 14 residues. Remarks on this clonotype: Its matching antigen is unknown.

In making diagnoses, clinical symptoms, serum thyroxine and TRAb, thyroid ultrasound and orbital computed tomography were all used. Amplified regions were TCR beta CDR3 sequences from RNA transcripts. First-round RT-PCR of the TCR CDR3 relied on the HTBI primer set. TCRdb independently ran MiXCR on the multiplex PCR reads; one entry per CDR3 protein. The data hold roughly 250,000 distinct CDR3 sequences, with approximately 20% observed a single time. Material: blood. This TCR was sampled from a man aged 25-45 years with Graves' ophthalmopathy. The chain has TRBV12-3 or TRBV12-4 and TRBJ1-1; 10 bases fit TRBD1. CDR3 sequence (DNA): TGTGCCAGCAGTTCCCCGGACAGGGGGTTTGAAGCTTTCTTT. Residues: CASSSPDRGFEAFF.